This T cell receptor beta chain was observed in a study of CXCR3-negative and CXCR3-positive naive CD8 T cells. Germline-derived CDR1 and CDR2 are SQVTM and ANQGSEA. This CDR3 contains 13 residues. UMI-labeled TRB cDNA libraries were prepared by 5' RACE. With the 5' RACE reads reprocessed, TCRdb shows one record per CDR3 protein and no DNA. This repertoire includes about 130,000 distinct CDR3 sequences. With regard to this clonotype: Its antigen remains unknown.

Study outcomes and limitations: More hydrophobic TRB CDR3s were found in CXCR3-positive naive cells than in CXCR3-negative naive cells.

Source material: naive CXCR3+ CD8+ T cells from blood. The subset was: CD45RO-CCR7+CD27+CD95- naive CD8+ T cells expressing CXCR3 (TNR3+). V and J are TRBV29-1 and TRBJ2-7; TCRdb selects TRBD1, and the lack of DNA leaves this call unchecked. The sequence came from a human donor in good health. Some clones in this sample may be carry-over from other donors' samples. CDR3 sequence: CSALHGDIYEQYF.